This T cell receptor beta chain was sequenced during a study of blood T cell repertoires in COVID-19. Some clones are missing from TCRdb's copy, which holds only in-frame ones; the method was immunoSEQ multiplex PCR. This table has under 300,000 clones, about 86% appearing once. Trimming cost V 4 bases and J 7 bases, with 11 bases left between them. The CDR3 consists of 12 residues. From germline, CDR1 is LGHDT and CDR2 YNNKEL (reference sequence). The TCR sequence derives from a woman aged 55-69 years with active or convalescent COVID-19. The chain uses TRBV3-1 (or the pseudogene TRBV3-2) and TRBJ2-7; perhaps TRBD1 as D (6 bases). The sample taken for sequencing was peripheral blood. CDR3 sequence (DNA): TGTGCCAGCAGCCGCCACAGGGAAGAGCAGTACTTC. Amino acid sequence: CASSRHREEQYF.